The sequence of this T cell receptor beta chain was determined in a study of Graves' ophthalmopathy and Graves' hyperthyroidism. About the study: Stable hyperthyroid donors showed no ophthalmopathy during 18 months follow-up.

The CDR3 extends over 17 amino acids. V lost 3 bases and J lost 0, with 14 bases in between. Per germline, CDR1 LGHNA and CDR2 YSLEER. Orbital computed tomography, thyroid ultrasound, TRAb, serum thyroxine and clinical symptoms formed the basis of diagnosis. The authors amplified TCR beta CDR3 regions from RNA transcripts. An initial RT-PCR round employing HTBI primers preceded a second-round multiplex PCR. Via MiXCR, TCRdb re-called the multiplex PCR reads, giving one row per CDR3 protein. This sample carries roughly 1.1 million distinct CDR3 sequences, 36% of them seen once, and the ten largest clones take approximately 10%.

Source material: peripheral blood or thyroid tissue (not recorded which). The rearrangement joins TRBV4-3 to TRBJ2-2; TRBD2 is a possible D gene (6 bases). The clonotype originates from an adult man with Graves' hyperthyroidism. CDR3 DNA: TGCGCCAGCAGCCAGGCTAGTCTAGCGTCGAACACCGGGGAGCTGTTTTTT. It specifies CASSQASLASNTGELFF.